These 32 T cell receptor beta chains were sequenced from one sample in a study of blood T cell repertoires in COVID-19. Libraries were prepared by immunoSEQ multiplex PCR; TCRdb keeps only in-frame clonotypes and omits some of them. The profile covers 120,000 to 150,000 clones, with about 91% appearing a single time and more than 0.8% taken by the ten largest. The sequenced sample was peripheral blood. These TCRs come from a woman between 50 and 59 years old with acute or convalescent COVID-19.

This sequence joins TRBV5-1 and TRBJ1-2, with TRBD1 matching over 9 bases. CDR1 is SGHRS and CDR2 is YFSETQ in the germline V gene. With V trimmed by 4 bases and J by 8 bases, 6 bases remained unmatched. The CDR3 loop spans 13 amino acids. CDR3 protein: CASSPRTGVGYTF. The CDR3 nucleotides are TGCGCCAGCAGCCCGCGGACAGGGGTCGGCTACACCTTC.

The chain is built from TRBV19 and TRBJ1-4; no definite D call. Germline CDR1 is LNHDA and CDR2 is SQIVND (reference sequence). The CDR3 length is 14 residues. Trimming shortened V by 1 base and J by 6 bases, and 9 bases separated the two germline ends. For the CDR3, the DNA is TGTGCCAGTAGTATAGGACCTCGGGATGAAAAACTGTTTTTT. Encoded protein: CASSIGPRDEKLFF.

The chain joins TRBV15 to TRBJ2-2, with D unresolved. Germline V gene lookup returns CDR1 LNHNV and CDR2 YYDKDF (reference sequence). The CDR3 consists of 13 residues. Trimming removed 11 bases at V and 2 bases at J, with 12 bases between. CDR3 DNA: TGTGCCCCCTCCGACACAAACACCGGGGAGCTGTTTTTT. Amino acids: CAPSDTNTGELFF.

This sequence joins TRBV27 and TRBJ1-1; 7 nucleotides line up with TRBD1. With 6 bases clipped from V and 0 bases from J, the junction kept 10 bases outside the gene matches. Germline values: CDR1 MNHEY, CDR2 SMNVEV (reference sequence). This CDR3 has 16 amino acids. The CDR3 loop reads CASSPTGDGMNTEAFF. In nucleotides, the CDR3 is TGTGCCAGCAGCCCTACAGGGGATGGGATGAACACTGAAGCTTTCTTT.

The rearrangement links TRBV5-6 to TRBJ2-7; 9 nucleotides match TRBD1. The ends lost 4 bases at V and 5 bases at J; junction bases unmatched: 4. The germline V gene encodes CDR1 SGHDT and CDR2 YYEEEE. This CDR3 contains 13 residues. The CDR3 DNA is TGTGCCAGCAGCCGCGGGACAGGGAACGAGCAGTACTTC. It is translated as CASSRGTGNEQYF.

This clone turned up a few times. The chain links TRBV9 to TRBJ2-6; 10 nucleotides line up with TRBD1. CDR1 and CDR2 from the germline V gene are SGDLS and YYNGEE. J was trimmed by 0 bases and V by 4 bases; bases with no gene match: 7. The CDR3 spans 18 residues. CDR3 sequence reads: CASSPRDRGASGANVLTF. CDR3 bases: TGTGCCAGCAGCCCCAGGGACAGGGGCGCCTCTGGGGCCAACGTCCTGACTTTC.

This clone was seen more than once but under ten times. This chain connects TRBV28 to TRBJ1-5; TRBD1 might be the D (6 bases). CDR1 and CDR2 from the germline V gene are MDHEN and SYDVKM. The CDR3 extends over 15 amino acids. V was pared by 6 bases and J by 2 bases, with 14 bases between. CDR3 bases: TGTGCCAGCAGAACCCGACAGGTGGGCAATCAGCCCCAGCATTTT. Protein product: CASRTRQVGNQPQHF.

The chain is built from TRBV6-5 and TRBJ1-1, with 11 bases aligning to TRBD1. The CDR3 covers 14 residues. Germline trimming cut 8 bases from V and 4 bases from J; bases unmatched to any gene: 6. The germline CDR1 and CDR2 sequences are MNHEY and SVGAGI. CDR3 sequence (DNA): TGTGCCAGCGTGGACAGGGGGCAAATCACTGAAGCTTTCTTT. Translation: CASVDRGQITEAFF.

This clone was detected once. The V call is TRBV24-1, the J call TRBJ1-1, with D tentatively TRBD1 (5 bases). Germline V CDR1 and CDR2: KGHDR, SFDVKD. The CDR3 is 13 residues long. V was shortened by 4 bases and J by 4 bases, with 9 bases between the two germline ends. The CDR3 sequence: CATSDLDSTEAFF. CDR3 coding DNA: TGTGCCACCAGTGACCTTGACAGCACTGAAGCTTTCTTT.

This chain joins TRBV7-3 and TRBJ2-7, with 7 bases identical to TRBD1. Trimming took 5 bases from V and 5 from J; bases not matched to a gene: 9. CDR1 and CDR2 from the germline V gene are SGHTA and FQGTGA. The CDR3 loop spans 14 amino acids. For the CDR3, the DNA is TGTGCCAGCAGCCCTGACAGGGTGAATGACGAGCAGTACTTC. Translated: CASSPDRVNDEQYF. Together with reference TRBV7-3 and TRBJ2-7, the CDR3 gives the full variable domain: GAGVSQTPSNKVTEKGKYVELRCDPISGHTALYWYRQSLGQGPEFLIYFQGTGAADDSGLPNDRFFAVRPEGSVSTLKIQRTERGDSAVYLCASSPDRVNDEQYFGPGTRLTVT.

This clone was observed a single time. The genes are TRBV5-1 and TRBJ2-7, with TRBD2 identical over 9 bases. The CDR3 contains 15 residues. Germline V lookup: CDR1 SGHRS, CDR2 YFSETQ. V shed 0 bases, J shed 5 bases, and the junction held 6 bases outside the gene matches. This CDR3 is CASSLVAGGPHEQYF. The CDR3 DNA reads as TGCGCCAGCAGCTTGGTGGCGGGGGGGCCTCACGAGCAGTACTTC.

The genes are TRBV12-5 and TRBJ1-1; TRBD1 matches at 7 bases. The CDR3 is 13 residues long. V lost 1 base and J lost 9; bases outside the gene matches: 5. In germline, CDR1 is LGHNT, CDR2 FRNRAP. The CDR3: CASGLEGQTKAFF. CDR3 in DNA: TGTGCTAGTGGTTTGGAGGGACAGACGAAAGCTTTCTTT.

This clone has just one count. The chain employs TRBV30 and TRBJ1-1; maybe TRBD1 (6 bases). This CDR3 comprises 14 residues. The V and J ends lost 2 bases and 3 bases respectively, with 13 bases between them. CDR1 is GTSNPN and CDR2 is SVGIG in the germline V gene (reference sequence). This CDR3 is CAWSIGRGYTEAFF. CDR3 bases: TGTGCCTGGAGTATTGGCAGGGGATACACTGAAGCTTTCTTT.

The chain has TRBV7-8 and TRBJ2-7, with D possibly matching TRBD2 (5 bases). Germline V gene lookup returns CDR1 SGHVS and CDR2 FQNEAQ. The CDR3 loop spans 13 amino acids. V gave up 5 bases and J gave up 2 bases, with 10 bases separating them. The CDR3 sequence is CASSPGVAYEQYF. The CDR3 DNA sequence: TGTGCCAGCAGCCCCGGGGTAGCCTACGAGCAGTACTTC.

The rearrangement uses TRBV9 and TRBJ2-7; D possibly corresponds to TRBD1 (5 bases). The CDR3 covers 15 residues. Trimming took off 0 bases at V and 0 bases at J, with 10 bases between the two ends. CDR1 SGDLS and CDR2 YYNGEE come from the germline V gene. The CDR3 DNA follows: TGTGCCAGCAGCGTAGTCGCAGGGCCCTCCTACGAGCAGTACTTC. Its protein product is CASSVVAGPSYEQYF.

The V gene is TRBV3-1 (or the pseudogene TRBV3-2), the J gene TRBJ1-6; the match to TRBD1 covers 9 bases. Trimming cost V 0 bases and J 7 bases; bases outside gene matches: 1. This CDR3 has 15 residues. Germline CDR1 and CDR2: LGHDT and YNNKEL (reference sequence). The CDR3 sequence: CASSQETGGNSPLHF. The DNA for the CDR3 is TGTGCCAGCAGCCAAGAGACAGGGGGAAATTCACCCCTCCACTTT.

V usage is TRBV12-3 or TRBV12-4 and J usage is TRBJ1-2; unclear D gene. This CDR3 region has 12 residues. With 3 bases removed from V and 3 bases from J, the gap between germline ends came to 5 bases. This CDR3 is CASSFPYYGYTF. CDR3 DNA sequence: TGTGCCAGCAGTTTCCCTTACTATGGCTACACCTTC.

This rearrangement joins TRBV11-2 to TRBJ1-6; D remains ambiguous. Germline CDR1 and CDR2: SGHAT and FQNNGV. The germline V and J ends were trimmed by 1 base and 5 bases, with 12 bases remaining between them. CDR3 length equals 16 residues. This CDR3 reads CASSLGRRLNNSPLHF. CDR3 bases: TGTGCCAGCAGCTTAGGACGGAGACTTAATAATTCACCCCTCCACTTT.

The J gene is TRBJ2-7, the V gene TRBV2; the match to TRBD1 covers 9 bases. The CDR3 contains 15 residues. CDR1 is SNHLY, CDR2 FYNNEI, per germline. V lost 5 bases to trimming and J lost 2 bases; unmatched junction nucleotides: 7. The DNA for the CDR3 is TGTGCCAGCAGTCGAGACAGGGGGGAGACCTACGAGCAGTACTTC. It codes for CASSRDRGETYEQYF.

This clone appeared a few times. The rearrangement uses TRBV27 and TRBJ1-5; D may be TRBD1 (6 bases). The V end lost 3 bases, the J end lost 2 bases, and 11 bases lay between the germline ends. CDR1 and CDR2 from the germline V gene are MNHEY and SMNVEV (reference sequence). The CDR3 covers 15 residues. As DNA, the CDR3 is TGTGCCAGCAGTTTCGACAGGAAGGGCAATCAGCCCCAGCATTTT. This codes for CASSFDRKGNQPQHF.

The chain carries TRBV10-1 and TRBJ2-7; D unresolved. CDR1 and CDR2 (germline): WNHNN, SYGVQD (reference sequence). The CDR3 length is 14 residues. V lost 0 bases and J lost 2, with 8 bases in between. CDR3 residues: CASSESLRPYEQYF. CDR3 in DNA: TGCGCCAGCAGTGAGTCGCTCAGGCCCTACGAGCAGTACTTC.

J is TRBJ2-1 and V is TRBV9; TRBD2 is a possible D gene (7 bases). The V gene's germline CDR1 is SGDLS and CDR2 YYNGEE. V was cut by 1 base and J by 4 bases, with 21 bases left in between. This CDR3 is built from 18 residues. The CDR3, as DNA: TGTGCCAGCAGCGTAATATTAGGGGGTAGCGGGCCTTACAATGAGCAGTTCTTC. Its translation: CASSVILGGSGPYNEQFF.

This chain joins TRBV27 and TRBJ1-3; TRBD1 agrees at 8 bases. CDR3 length: 16 residues. The J segment lost 3 bases and the V segment lost 5 bases, leaving 9 bases of the junction unmatched. Germline V gene sequence: CDR1 MNHEY, CDR2 SMNVEV (reference sequence). Here the CDR3 DNA reads TGTGCCAGCAGTCCAAGGACAGGGTTAGGTGGAAACACCATATATTTT. Translated: CASSPRTGLGGNTIYF.

This chain uses TRBV7-6 with TRBJ1-4, with 8 bases identical to TRBD1. J lost 3 bases, V lost 5 bases, and 5 bases had no gene match. Germline loops: CDR1 SGHVS, CDR2 FNYEAQ. The CDR3 is made up of 15 amino acids. DNA for the CDR3: TGTGCCAGCAGCAGACAGGGGCGGTCTAATGAAAAACTGTTTTTT. It is translated as CASSRQGRSNEKLFF.

This clone was counted once. The V call is TRBV7-8, the J call TRBJ1-4, with D maybe TRBD1 (5 bases). CDR1 is SGHVS, CDR2 FQNEAQ, per germline. V was pared by 8 bases and J by 6 bases, with 22 bases between. CDR3 length: 16 residues. The CDR3 is CASSLREGLSHEKLFF. In nucleotides, the CDR3 is TGTGCCAGCTCCCTGCGGGAGGGGTTATCACATGAAAAACTGTTTTTT.

The chain links TRBV6-5 to TRBJ1-1; D is possibly TRBD1 (6 bases). The CDR3 consists of 12 residues. Germline V gives CDR1 MNHEY, CDR2 SVGAGI. V gave up 6 bases and J gave up 3 bases, with 8 bases separating them. The CDR3 DNA reads TGTGCCAGCAGGAGGGGGTACACTGAAGCTTTCTTT. This sequence encodes CASRRGYTEAFF.

The chain employs TRBV7-6 and TRBJ2-1, with a tentative D call TRBD2 (6 bases). Trimming shortened V by 1 base and J by 0 bases, and 10 bases separated the two germline ends. CDR3 size: 16 residues. The germline gives CDR1 SGHVS, CDR2 FNYEAQ. Here the CDR3 reads CASSLGGRSSYNEQFF. In DNA form, the CDR3 reads TGTGCCAGCAGCTTAGGGGGGAGGAGCTCCTACAATGAGCAGTTCTTC.

The chain uses TRBV19 and TRBJ2-2; a weak D match, TRBD1 (6 bases). Deletions cut 6 bases from V and 4 bases from J, with 12 bases between. Germline V gene sequence: CDR1 LNHDA, CDR2 SQIVND (reference sequence). This CDR3 spans 14 amino acids. The CDR3 spells CASRIDRFTGELFF. Here the CDR3 DNA reads TGTGCCAGTAGAATCGACAGGTTCACCGGGGAGCTGTTTTTT.

The CDR3 loop reads CAWSPDRSNTEAFF. The CDR3 DNA follows: TGTGCCTGGAGTCCGGACAGATCGAACACTGAAGCTTTCTTT. This chain connects TRBV30 to TRBJ1-1, with D perhaps matching TRBD1 (6 bases). Trimming removed 2 bases from V and 1 base from J, with 11 bases in between. From germline, CDR1 is GTSNPN and CDR2 SVGIG (reference sequence). This CDR3 is 14 amino acids long.

The chain joins TRBV3-1 (or the pseudogene TRBV3-2) to TRBJ2-7; 8 bases agree with TRBD2. Germline V gives CDR1 LGHDT, CDR2 YNNKEL (reference sequence). This CDR3 comprises 14 residues. J was trimmed by 6 bases and V by 2 bases; bases with no gene match: 6. In nucleotides, the CDR3 is TGTGCCAGCAGCCAAACGGGGGGGGCGGGCGAGCAGTACTTC. It specifies CASSQTGGAGEQYF.

The J gene is TRBJ1-4, the V gene TRBV9; D call uncertain. Germline values: CDR1 SGDLS, CDR2 YYNGEE. The CDR3 has 12 residues. Trimming took off 2 bases at V and 12 bases at J, with 11 bases between the two ends. DNA for the CDR3: TGTGCCAGCAGCGTTGACGGGAGACAACTGTTTTTT. Its protein product is CASSVDGRQLFF.

As to this clone: Other DNA sequences in the same sample also yield this CDR3. The chain recombines TRBV6-6 with TRBJ1-1; D gene uncertain. The CDR3 totals 13 residues. The germline gives CDR1 MNHNY, CDR2 SVGAGI (reference sequence). V lost 5 bases and J lost 2, with 9 bases in between. CDR3 DNA sequence: TGTGCCAGCAGTCGCGACATAAACACTGAAGCTTTCTTT. Its protein is CASSRDINTEAFF.